These 6 T cell receptor beta chains came from one sample sequenced in a study of blood T cell repertoires in COVID-19. TCRdb keeps only in-frame clones here, not all; method: immunoSEQ multiplex PCR. The top ten clones hold 7% to 8.5% of a sample with fewer than 250,000 clones, roughly 84% of them seen once. The sequencing sample was made of PBMCs or T cells enriched from blood (not recorded which). The receptors stem from a young man in a cohort exposed to, infected with or recovered from COVID-19 (not recorded which).

The gene calls are TRBV5-4 and TRBJ1-1; 11 bases map to TRBD1. There are 18 residues in the CDR3. Per germline, CDR1 SGHNT and CDR2 YYREEE (reference sequence). The V and J ends lost 5 bases and 3 bases, in that order; junction bases with no gene match: 15. CDR3 coding DNA: TGTGCCAGCAGTTCTGGAAGGGGACAGGGGGTTTGGGACACTGAAGCTTTCTTT. Its protein product is CASSSGRGQGVWDTEAFF.

The chain uses TRBV5-6 and TRBJ2-1; D perhaps matches TRBD1 (5 bases). Trimming took off 1 base at V and 10 bases at J, with 12 bases between the two ends. Per germline, CDR1 SGHDT and CDR2 YYEEEE. This CDR3 contains 13 residues. The CDR3 region has the DNA TGTGCCAGCAGCTTGCCCACCTCAGGGGAGCAGTTCTTC. Its translation: CASSLPTSGEQFF.

This clone was recorded at least ten times. V usage is TRBV5-1 and J usage is TRBJ2-7; 9 nucleotides line up with TRBD2. Trimming took 1 base from V and 3 from J; bases not matched to a gene: 5. This CDR3 contains 15 residues. Per germline, CDR1 SGHRS and CDR2 YFSETQ. This CDR3 is CASSLFDSGSYEQYF. For the CDR3, the DNA is TGCGCCAGCAGCTTGTTCGATAGCGGGAGCTACGAGCAGTACTTC.

This clone has only a few counts. The chain carries TRBV3-1 (or the pseudogene TRBV3-2) and TRBJ2-7; 15 nucleotides match TRBD2. This CDR3 comprises 20 residues. Trimming at V came to 1 base and at J to 1 base, leaving 11 bases not matched to a gene. Germline-derived CDR1 and CDR2 are LGHDT and YNNKEL (reference sequence). CDR3 residues: CASSQVFLGTSGRRSYEQYF. Written as DNA, the CDR3 is TGTGCCAGCAGCCAAGTATTCTTAGGGACTAGCGGGAGGAGGTCCTACGAGCAGTACTTC.

This CDR3 reads CSGQGREKLFF. The DNA for the CDR3 is TGCAGCGGACAGGGAAGAGAAAAACTGTTTTTT. The chain employs TRBV29-1 and TRBJ1-4; 7 bases are a match to TRBD1. The CDR3 spans 11 residues. The junction had 4 bases not matched to a gene; V was cut back by 7 bases and J by 8 bases. Per the germline V gene, CDR1 is SQVTM and CDR2 is ANQGSEA.

This chain links TRBV6-6 with TRBJ1-4, with 8 bases fitting TRBD1. Germline trimming cut 5 bases from V and 2 bases from J; bases unmatched to any gene: 10. The germline gives CDR1 MNHNY, CDR2 SVGAGI (reference sequence). The CDR3 covers 17 residues. CDR3 sequence (DNA): TGTGCCAGCAGTCGAATACGGACAGGGTATACTAATGAAAAACTGTTTTTT. It specifies CASSRIRTGYTNEKLFF.